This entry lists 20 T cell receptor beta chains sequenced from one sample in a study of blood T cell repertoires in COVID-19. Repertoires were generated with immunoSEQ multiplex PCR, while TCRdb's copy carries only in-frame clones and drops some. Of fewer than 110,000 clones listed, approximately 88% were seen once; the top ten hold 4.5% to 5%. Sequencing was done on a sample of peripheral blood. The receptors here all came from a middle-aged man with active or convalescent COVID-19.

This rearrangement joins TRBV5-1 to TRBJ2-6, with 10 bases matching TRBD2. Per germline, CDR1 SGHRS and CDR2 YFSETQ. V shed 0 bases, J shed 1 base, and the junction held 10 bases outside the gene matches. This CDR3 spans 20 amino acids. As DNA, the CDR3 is TGCGCCAGCAGCTTGGTTCCTAGCGGGAGAGGAGTTTCTGGGGCCAACGTCCTGACTTTC. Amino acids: CASSLVPSGRGVSGANVLTF. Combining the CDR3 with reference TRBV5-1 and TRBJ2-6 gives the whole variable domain KAGVTQTPRYLIKTRGQQVTLSCSPISGHRSVSWYQQTPGQGLQFLFEYFSETQRNKGNFPGRFSGRQFSNSRSEMNVSTLELGDSALYLCASSLVPSGRGVSGANVLTFGAGSRLTVL.

The CDR3 is CASSSDWYNSPLHF. CDR3 DNA sequence: TGTGCCAGCAGCTCGGACTGGTATAATTCACCCCTCCACTTT. The rearrangement joins TRBV9 to TRBJ1-6, with D unclear. Germline CDR1 SGDLS, CDR2 YYNGEE. With 4 bases removed from V and 4 bases from J, the gap between germline ends came to 9 bases. There are 14 residues in the CDR3.

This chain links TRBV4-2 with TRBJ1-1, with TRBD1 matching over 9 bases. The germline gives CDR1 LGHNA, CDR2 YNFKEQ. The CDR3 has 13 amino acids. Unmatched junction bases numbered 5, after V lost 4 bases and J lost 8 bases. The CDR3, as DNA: TGTGCCAGCAGCCCCCGGGACAGGGACGAAGCTTTCTTT. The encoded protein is CASSPRDRDEAFF.

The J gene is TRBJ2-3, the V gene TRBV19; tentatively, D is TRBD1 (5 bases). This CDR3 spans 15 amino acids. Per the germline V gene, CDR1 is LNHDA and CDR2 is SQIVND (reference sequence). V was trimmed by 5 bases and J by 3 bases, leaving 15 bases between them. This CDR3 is CASSRQGFSTDTQYF. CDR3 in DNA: TGTGCCAGTAGTCGGCAGGGCTTTAGTACAGATACGCAGTATTTT.

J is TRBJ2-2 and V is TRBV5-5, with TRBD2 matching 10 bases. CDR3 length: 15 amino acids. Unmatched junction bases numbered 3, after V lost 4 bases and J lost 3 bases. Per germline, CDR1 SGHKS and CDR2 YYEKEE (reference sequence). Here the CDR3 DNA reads TGTGCCAGCAGCCTAAGCGGGAGGGACACCGGGGAGCTGTTTTTT. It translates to CASSLSGRDTGELFF.

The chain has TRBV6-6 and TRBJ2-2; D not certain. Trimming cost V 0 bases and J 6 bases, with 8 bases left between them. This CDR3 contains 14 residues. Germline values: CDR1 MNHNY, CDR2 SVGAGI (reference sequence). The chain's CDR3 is CASSYSTVSGELFF. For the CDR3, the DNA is TGTGCCAGCAGTTACTCTACAGTGTCCGGGGAGCTGTTTTTT.

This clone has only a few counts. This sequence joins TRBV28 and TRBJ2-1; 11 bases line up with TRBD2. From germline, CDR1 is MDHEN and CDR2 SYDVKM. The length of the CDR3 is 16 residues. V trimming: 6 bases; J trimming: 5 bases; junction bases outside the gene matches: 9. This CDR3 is CASRRLGSGRDNEQFF. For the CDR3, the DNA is TGTGCCAGCAGGCGCCTCGGTAGCGGGAGGGACAATGAGCAGTTCTTC.

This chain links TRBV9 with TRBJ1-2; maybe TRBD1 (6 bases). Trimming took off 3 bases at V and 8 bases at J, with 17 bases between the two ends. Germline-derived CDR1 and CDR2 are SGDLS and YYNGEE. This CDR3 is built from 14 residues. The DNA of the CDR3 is TGTGCCAGCAGCGCAGGGTCAGGGGTGTTCGGCTACACCTTC. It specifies CASSAGSGVFGYTF.

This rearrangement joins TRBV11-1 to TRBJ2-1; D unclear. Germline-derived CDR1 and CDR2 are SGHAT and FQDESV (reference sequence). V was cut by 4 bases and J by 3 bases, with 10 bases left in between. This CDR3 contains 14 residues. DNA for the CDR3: TGTGCCAGCAGCTACCGGTCCTACTACAATGAGCAGTTCTTC. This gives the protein CASSYRSYYNEQFF.

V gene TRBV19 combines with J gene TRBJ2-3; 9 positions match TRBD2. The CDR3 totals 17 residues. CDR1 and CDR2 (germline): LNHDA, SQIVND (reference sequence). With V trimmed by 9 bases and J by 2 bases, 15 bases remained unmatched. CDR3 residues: CASRSGREPSITDTQYF. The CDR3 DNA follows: TGTGCCAGCCGTAGCGGGAGAGAACCCTCCATCACAGATACGCAGTATTTT.

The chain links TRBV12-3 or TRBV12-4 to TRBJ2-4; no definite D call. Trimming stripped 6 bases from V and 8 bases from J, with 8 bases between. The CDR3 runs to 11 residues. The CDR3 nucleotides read TGTGCCAGCAGCCTTCGGGACATTCAGTACTTC. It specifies CASSLRDIQYF.

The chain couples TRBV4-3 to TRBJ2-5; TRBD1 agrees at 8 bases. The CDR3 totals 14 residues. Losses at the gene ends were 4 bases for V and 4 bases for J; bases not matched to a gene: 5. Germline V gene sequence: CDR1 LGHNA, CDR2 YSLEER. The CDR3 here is CASSRGTGLETQYF. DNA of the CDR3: TGCGCCAGCAGCCGCGGGACAGGTCTAGAGACCCAGTACTTC.

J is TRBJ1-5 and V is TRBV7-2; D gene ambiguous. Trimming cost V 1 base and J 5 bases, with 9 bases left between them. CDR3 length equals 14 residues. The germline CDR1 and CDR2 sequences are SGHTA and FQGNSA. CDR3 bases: TGTGCCAGCAGCTTAGTGTCAGGTGATCAGCCCCAGCATTTT. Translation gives CASSLVSGDQPQHF.

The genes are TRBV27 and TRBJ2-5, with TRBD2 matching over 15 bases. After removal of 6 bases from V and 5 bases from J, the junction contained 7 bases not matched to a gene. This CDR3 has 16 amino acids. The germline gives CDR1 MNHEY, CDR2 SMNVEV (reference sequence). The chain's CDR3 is CASSRTSGRVAETQYF. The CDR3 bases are TGTGCCAGCAGCCGGACTAGCGGGAGGGTTGCGGAGACCCAGTACTTC.

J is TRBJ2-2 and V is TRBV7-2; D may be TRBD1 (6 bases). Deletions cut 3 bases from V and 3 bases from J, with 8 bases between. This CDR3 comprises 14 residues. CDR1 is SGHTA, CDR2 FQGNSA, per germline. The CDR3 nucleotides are TGTGCCAGCAGCTTCTACAGGGACACCGGGGAGCTGTTTTTT. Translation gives CASSFYRDTGELFF.

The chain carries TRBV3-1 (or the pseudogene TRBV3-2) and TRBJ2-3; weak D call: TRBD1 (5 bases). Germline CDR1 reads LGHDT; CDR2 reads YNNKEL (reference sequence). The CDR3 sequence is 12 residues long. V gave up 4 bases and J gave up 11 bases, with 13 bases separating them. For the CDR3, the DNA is TGTGCCAGCAGCCCGCAAAAGGGGATGCAGTATTTT. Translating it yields CASSPQKGMQYF.

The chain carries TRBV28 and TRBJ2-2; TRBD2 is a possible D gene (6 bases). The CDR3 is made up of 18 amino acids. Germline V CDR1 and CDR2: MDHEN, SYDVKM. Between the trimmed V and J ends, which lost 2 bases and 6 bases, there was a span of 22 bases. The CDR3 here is CASSLTRGTSGYAGELFF. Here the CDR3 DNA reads TGTGCCAGCAGTTTAACGCGCGGGACCTCAGGGTACGCCGGGGAGCTGTTTTTT.

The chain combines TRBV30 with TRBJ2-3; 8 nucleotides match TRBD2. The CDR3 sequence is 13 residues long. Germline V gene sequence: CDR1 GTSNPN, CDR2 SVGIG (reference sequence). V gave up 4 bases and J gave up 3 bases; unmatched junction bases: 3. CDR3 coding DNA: TGTGCCTGGACGGGGGGGCTAACAGATACGCAGTATTTT. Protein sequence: CAWTGGLTDTQYF. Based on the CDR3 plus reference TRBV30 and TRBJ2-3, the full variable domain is SQTIHQWPATLVQPVGSPLSLECTVEGTSNPNLYWYRQAAGRGLQLLFYSVGIGQISSEVPQNLSASRPQDRQFILSSKKLLLSDSGFYLCAWTGGLTDTQYFGPGTRLTVL.

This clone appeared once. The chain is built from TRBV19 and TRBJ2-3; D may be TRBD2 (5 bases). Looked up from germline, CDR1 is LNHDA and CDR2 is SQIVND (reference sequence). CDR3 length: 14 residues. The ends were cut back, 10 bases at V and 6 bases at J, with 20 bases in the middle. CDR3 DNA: TGTGCCACCGCCGGACTGGGCGGGTTGGATACGCAGTATTTT. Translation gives CATAGLGGLDTQYF.

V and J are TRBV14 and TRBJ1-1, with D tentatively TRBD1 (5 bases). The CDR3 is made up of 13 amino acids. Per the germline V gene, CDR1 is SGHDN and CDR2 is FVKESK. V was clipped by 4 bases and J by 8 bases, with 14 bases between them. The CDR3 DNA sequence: TGTGCCAGCAGCCCCAGACAGAAAGGAGAAGCTTTCTTT. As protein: CASSPRQKGEAFF.